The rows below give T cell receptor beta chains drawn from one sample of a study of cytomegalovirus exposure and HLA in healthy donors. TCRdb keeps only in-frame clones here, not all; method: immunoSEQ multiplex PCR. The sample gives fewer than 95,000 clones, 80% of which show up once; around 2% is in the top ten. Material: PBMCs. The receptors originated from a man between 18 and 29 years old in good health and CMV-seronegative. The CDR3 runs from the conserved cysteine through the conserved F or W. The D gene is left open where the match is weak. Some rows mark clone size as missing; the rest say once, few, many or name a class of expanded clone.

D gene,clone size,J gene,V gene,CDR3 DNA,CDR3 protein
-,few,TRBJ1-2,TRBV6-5,TGTGCCAGCAGTTGGGGAGCGTCCCCCTATGGCTACACCTTC,CASSWGASPYGYTF
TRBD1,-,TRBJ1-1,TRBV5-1,TGCGCCAGCAGCCTCGACAGGGGCGATACTGAAGCTTTCTTT,CASSLDRGDTEAFF
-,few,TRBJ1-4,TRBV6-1,TGTGCCAGCAGTGGTACAGGGTCTCGCGAAAAACTGTTTTTT,CASSGTGSREKLFF
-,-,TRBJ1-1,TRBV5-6,TGTGCCAGCAGCCCCGGGGATGTGGGAGAAGCTTTCTTT,CASSPGDVGEAFF
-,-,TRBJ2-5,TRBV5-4,TGTGCCAGCAGCCGCGGGACAGCAATCCAAGAGACCCAGTACTTC,CASSRGTAIQETQYF
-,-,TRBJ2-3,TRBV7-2,TGTGCCAGCAGCTCCTCGAGGCTGTCCCCAGCAGATACGCAGTATTTT,CASSSSRLSPADTQYF
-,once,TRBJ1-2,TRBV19,TGTGCCAGTAGTGCTCAGACAGGAAACTATGGCTACACCTTC,CASSAQTGNYGYTF
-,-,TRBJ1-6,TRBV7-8,TGTGCCAGCAGCTTAGGACTGACGAATCCACCCCTCCACTTT,CASSLGLTNPPLHF
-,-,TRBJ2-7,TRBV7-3,TGTGCCAGCAGCTTAAAAGGGGGGGACTACGAGCAGTACTTC,CASSLKGGDYEQYF
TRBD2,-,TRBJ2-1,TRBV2,TGTGCCAGCAGTGAAGACCATAGCGGGGTCTACAATGAGCAGTTCTTC,CASSEDHSGVYNEQFF
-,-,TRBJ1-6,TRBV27,TGTGCCAGCAGTTTGCGCCCCAGGGAATTGTTAGGCTCACCCCTCCACTTT,CASSLRPRELLGSPLHF
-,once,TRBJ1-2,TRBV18,TGTGCCAGCTCACTTCGGGGGGTTGGCTACACCTTC,CASSLRGVGYTF
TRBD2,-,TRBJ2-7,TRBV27,TGTGCCAGCAGTTTAAGACGGGGGGCCTACGAGCAGTACTTC,CASSLRRGAYEQYF
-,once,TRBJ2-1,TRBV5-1,TGCGCCAGCAGCTTGGAAGGGCTAGGGGTCTACAATGAGCAGTTCTTC,CASSLEGLGVYNEQFF
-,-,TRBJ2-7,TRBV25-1,TGTGCCAGCAGTGGGACAGCGTCCTCCTACGAGCAGTACTTC,CASSGTASSYEQYF
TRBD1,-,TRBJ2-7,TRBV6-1,TGTGCCAGCAGTGCCCCCGGGACAGGGTCTAACGAGCAGTACTTC,CASSAPGTGSNEQYF
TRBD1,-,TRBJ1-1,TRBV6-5,TGTGCCAGCAGTTACACACAGGGGGCGACTGAAGCTTTCTTT,CASSYTQGATEAFF
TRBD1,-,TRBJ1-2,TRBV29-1,TGCAGTCGGACAGGAGCTAACTATGGCTACACCTTC,CSRTGANYGYTF
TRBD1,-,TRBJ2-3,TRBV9,TGTGCCAGCAGCGCCCCCGGGACAGTCACAGATACGCAGTATTTT,CASSAPGTVTDTQYF
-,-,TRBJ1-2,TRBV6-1,TGTGCCAGCACCCCCGGGGGTACTAACTATGGCTACACCTTC,CASTPGGTNYGYTF
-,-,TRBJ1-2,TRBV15,TGTGCCACCAGCAGACGGGGTTATGGCTACACCTTC,CATSRRGYGYTF
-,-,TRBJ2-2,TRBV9,TGTGCCAGCAGCCCGACTGGCCAGAACACCGGGGAGCTGTTTTTT,CASSPTGQNTGELFF
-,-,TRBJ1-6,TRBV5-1,TGCGCCAGCAGCTTGGACAGGGAAGGATCACCCCTCCACTTT,CASSLDREGSPLHF
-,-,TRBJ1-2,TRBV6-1,TGTGCCAGCAGTGGCCCCTGGAGGTATGGCTACACCTTC,CASSGPWRYGYTF
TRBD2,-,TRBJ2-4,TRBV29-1,TGCAGCGTTGAAGAGGGGAGGGCGCCCTACATTCAGTACTTC,CSVEEGRAPYIQYF
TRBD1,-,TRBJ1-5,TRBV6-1,TGTGCCAGCAGTGAGATCGGACAGGGTGGTCAGCCCCAGCATTTT,CASSEIGQGGQPQHF
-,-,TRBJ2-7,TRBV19,TGTGCCAGTAGTATAAGAGGGTCTCCCTACGAGCAGTACTTC,CASSIRGSPYEQYF
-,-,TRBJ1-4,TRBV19,TGTGCCAGTAGTATGGGGGCGCGCGAAAAACTGTTTTTT,CASSMGAREKLFF
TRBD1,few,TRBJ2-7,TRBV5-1,TGCGCCAGCAGCTTTGGACAGGGTGGCGGGTACGAGCAGTACTTC,CASSFGQGGGYEQYF
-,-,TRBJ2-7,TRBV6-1,TGTGCCAGCAACCAGGTTACAGCCTACGAGCAGTACTTC,CASNQVTAYEQYF
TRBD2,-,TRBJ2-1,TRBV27,TGTGCCAGCAGTTTATCGGCGGGGGGGGTAGGGGAGCAGTTCTTC,CASSLSAGGVGEQFF
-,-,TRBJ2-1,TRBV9,TGTGCCAGCAGCGTAGAAGGGGGCTCCTACAATGAGCAGTTCTTC,CASSVEGGSYNEQFF
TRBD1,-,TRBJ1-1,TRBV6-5,TGTGCCAGCAGTTTCCAGGGGGACACTTACACTGAAGCTTTCTTT,CASSFQGDTYTEAFF
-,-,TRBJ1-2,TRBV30,TGTGCCTGGAGTGGAGGGGGAAACTATGGCTACACCTTC,CAWSGGGNYGYTF
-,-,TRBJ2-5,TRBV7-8,TGTGCCAGCAGCTTTGGCCGTCAAGAGACCCAGTACTTC,CASSFGRQETQYF
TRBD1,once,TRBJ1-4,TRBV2,TGTGCCAGCAGCCTCGAGGGCAGGGGGAATGAAAAACTGTTTTTT,CASSLEGRGNEKLFF
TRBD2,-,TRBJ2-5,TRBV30,TGTGCCTGGTGTCCCGGGACTAGCGGGGGAAGTCAAGAGACCCAGTACTTC,CAWCPGTSGGSQETQYF
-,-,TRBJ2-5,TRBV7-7,TGTGCCAGCAGCCTTCCAGGAGCGGACGAGACCCAGTACTTC,CASSLPGADETQYF
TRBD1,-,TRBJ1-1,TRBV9,TGTGCCAGCAGCGCCCGGACAGGGGGCAGAGGGAACACTGAAGCTTTCTTT,CASSARTGGRGNTEAFF